What follows is one T cell receptor beta chain and its context. The antigen remains unidentified. The V gene's germline CDR1 is DFQATT and CDR2 SNEGSKA (reference sequence). CDR3 length: 14 amino acids. The J segment lost 9 bases and the V segment lost 3 bases, leaving 8 bases of the junction unmatched. The data stem from a study of T cell repertoires in cytomegalovirus infection. The wider study: It was the public TCR beta signatures that indicated both CMV infection and matching HLA type. Whole-study findings and limits: Cumulative frequency (of public TCR beta family members) identified carriers of CMV plus the relevant HLA. Dominating the ex vivo response were HLA-C-restricted CMV-specific TCR beta clonotypes.

TCRdb itself ran the reads through MiXCR, one entry per CDR3 protein. The sample contains some 180,000 distinct CDR3 sequences, roughly 17% of which appear only once. The sequence came from a human donor in good health (CMV status not recorded). Some clones in this sample may be carry-over from other donors' samples. Input material: CD8+ T cells from PBMCs. This rearrangement joins TRBV20-1 to TRBJ2-1; 10 bases agree with TRBD2. The CDR3 loop is CSARERGGTGEQFF. DNA of the CDR3: TGCAGTGCTAGGGAGCGGGGGGGCACTGGTGAGCAGTTCTTC.